Presented here are 21 T cell receptor beta chains from one specimen sequenced in a study of T cell repertoires in cytomegalovirus infection. MiXCR, applied by TCRdb to the reads, yields one record per CDR3 protein. The sample yields 100,000 or so distinct CDR3 sequences, 20% to 25% seen once. The sequencing input was CD8+ T cells from PBMCs. These receptors were taken from a human donor in good health (CMV status not recorded). Some clones in this sample may be carry-over from other donors' samples.

This clonotype has ten or more counts. The chain carries TRBV12-3 or TRBV12-4 and TRBJ1-2; tentatively, D is TRBD1 (5 bases). Trimming left V 6 bases short and J 5 bases short, with 13 bases between. The length of the CDR3 is 13 residues. CDR3 sequence reads: CASSEGTDYGYTF. CDR3 sequence (DNA): TGTGCCAGCAGCGAAGGGACGGATTATGGCTACACCTTC.

This clonotype was found a few times. V usage is TRBV6-5 and J usage is TRBJ2-5; 12 positions agree with TRBD2. V dropped 0 bases and J dropped 2; count of bases not matched to a gene: 7. The CDR3 has 18 residues. From germline, CDR1 is MNHEY and CDR2 SVGAGI. CDR3 residues: CASSYSRLAGVKQETQYF. The CDR3 DNA reads TGTGCCAGCAGTTACTCGAGACTAGCGGGAGTAAAGCAAGAGACCCAGTACTTC.

The gene calls are TRBV20-1 and TRBJ2-5; 9 nucleotides match TRBD2. V was pared by 6 bases and J by 9 bases, with 14 bases of the junction left unmatched. CDR1 is DFQATT, CDR2 SNEGSKA, per germline (reference sequence). This CDR3 contains 14 residues. Here the CDR3 DNA reads TGCAGTGCCTACCGGGGTAGCGGGGGTGTGGCCCAGTACTTC. It specifies CSAYRGSGGVAQYF.

Comments on this clonotype: The CDR3 end shows no conserved phenylalanine or tryptophan, and so a read error is likely. No DNA is shown, since the ends of the CDR3 on it are uncertain; the CDR3 is the one TCRdb lists. The rearrangement uses TRBV20-1 and TRBJ2-7; the table names TRBD1, a call not compared with the DNA. The CDR3 is 11 amino acids long, termini counted. Per the germline V gene, CDR1 is DFQATT and CDR2 is SNEGSKA (reference sequence). CDR3 amino acids: CSARDRGQISL.

There are a few counts of this clonotype. This rearrangement joins TRBV5-1 to TRBJ2-7; tentatively, D is TRBD1 (5 bases). The CDR3 length is 14 residues. The germline CDR1 and CDR2 sequences are SGHRS and YFSETQ. V gave up 0 bases and J gave up 5 bases, with 12 bases separating them. CDR3: CASSLGQGINEQYF. The CDR3 DNA sequence: TGCGCCAGCAGCTTGGGGCAGGGAATCAACGAGCAGTACTTC. Combining the CDR3 with reference TRBV5-1 and TRBJ2-7 gives the whole variable domain KAGVTQTPRYLIKTRGQQVTLSCSPISGHRSVSWYQQTPGQGLQFLFEYFSETQRNKGNFPGRFSGRQFSNSRSEMNVSTLELGDSALYLCASSLGQGINEQYFGPGTRLTVT.

The chain couples TRBV2 to TRBJ1-1; no clear D. With 2 bases removed from V and 4 bases from J, the gap between germline ends came to 11 bases. The germline CDR1 and CDR2 sequences are SNHLY and FYNNEI. The CDR3 sequence is 14 residues long. CDR3 in amino acids: CASSERPGITEAFF. The CDR3, as DNA: TGTGCCAGCAGTGAACGTCCGGGGATCACTGAAGCTTTCTTT.

This clonotype was picked up a small number of times. DNA for the CDR3: TGTGCCAGCAGCCAAGAATTGGGGATTCGCACAGATACGCAGTATTTT. It translates to CASSQELGIRTDTQYF. This chain uses TRBV4-2 with TRBJ2-3; D is unclear. CDR1 and CDR2 (germline): LGHNA, YNFKEQ. This CDR3 region has 16 residues. Trimming stripped 0 bases from V and 1 base from J, with 11 bases between.

The table lists this clonotype with many counts. The V gene is TRBV7-9, the J gene TRBJ1-2; the match to TRBD1 covers 9 bases. Germline V gene data show CDR1 as SEHNR and CDR2 as FQNEAQ (reference sequence). CDR3 size: 15 residues. V shed 5 bases and J 4 bases; nucleotides not matched to a gene: 8. The CDR3 sequence is CASSGRDRVFYGYTF. DNA of the CDR3: TGTGCCAGCAGCGGAAGGGACAGGGTATTCTATGGCTACACCTTC.

The chain recombines TRBV4-1 with TRBJ2-5, with 9 bases identical to TRBD2. V trimming: 2 bases; J trimming: 2 bases; junction bases outside the gene matches: 6. CDR1 is MGHRA and CDR2 is YSYEKL in the germline V gene. This CDR3 spans 16 amino acids. CDR3 nucleotides: TGCGCCAGCAGCCAACGAGGACTAGCGATACAAGAGACCCAGTACTTC. As protein: CASSQRGLAIQETQYF.

The chain employs TRBV27 and TRBJ1-1; possible D gene TRBD1, 5 bases. Trimming took off 5 bases at V and 4 bases at J, with 11 bases between the two ends. The CDR3 sequence is 13 residues long. Germline V gives CDR1 MNHEY, CDR2 SMNVEV (reference sequence). The CDR3 here is CASSRGSRTEAFF. DNA for the CDR3: TGTGCCAGCAGTAGGGGCTCGCGCACTGAAGCTTTCTTT.

This clonotype was detected ten times or more. As DNA, the CDR3 is TGTGCCTGGAGTGGGACACACTACGAGCAGTACTTC. Translating gives CAWSGTHYEQYF. This rearrangement joins TRBV30 to TRBJ2-7, with D maybe TRBD1 (5 bases). V was pared by 1 base and J by 3 bases, with 7 bases between. Germline values: CDR1 GTSNPN, CDR2 SVGIG (reference sequence). The CDR3 is 12 residues long.

The V and J genes are TRBV28 and TRBJ1-5, with 9 nucleotides matching TRBD1. The CDR3 is made up of 17 amino acids. CDR1 is MDHEN and CDR2 is SYDVKM in the germline V gene. J was trimmed by 7 bases and V by 4 bases; bases with no gene match: 14. CDR3 loop: CASSSPAGTGSRQPQHF. The CDR3 DNA is TGTGCCAGCAGTTCACCCGCCGGGACAGGGTCTCGGCAGCCCCAGCATTTT.

This clonotype was seen more than once but under ten times. The V gene is TRBV20-1, the J gene TRBJ2-1; D is perhaps TRBD2 (5 bases). The CDR3 runs to 14 residues. Trimming pared 5 bases from V and 6 bases from J, leaving 17 bases between. The germline gives CDR1 DFQATT, CDR2 SNEGSKA (reference sequence). The CDR3: CSADTPRTGNEQFF. The DNA for the CDR3 is TGCAGTGCTGACACACCTCGGACTGGCAATGAGCAGTTCTTC.

This chain uses TRBV28 with TRBJ1-3; 7 positions agree with TRBD1. The V segment lost 6 bases and the J segment 3 bases; nucleotides outside the gene matches: 8. The germline V gene has CDR1 MDHEN and CDR2 SYDVKM. The CDR3 runs to 15 residues. The CDR3 here is CASSSTGVVGNTIYF. In DNA form, the CDR3 reads TGTGCCAGCAGCTCTACAGGGGTAGTTGGAAACACCATATATTTT.

The chain couples TRBV12-3 or TRBV12-4 to TRBJ2-3; no clear D. The CDR3 is 14 residues long. Trimming cost V 1 base and J 0 bases, with 5 bases left between them. The CDR3 reads CASSLVFSTDTQYF. Here the CDR3 DNA reads TGTGCCAGCAGTTTAGTGTTTAGCACAGATACGCAGTATTTT.

This clonotype was seen a handful of times. The V call is TRBV12-3 or TRBV12-4, the J call TRBJ1-2; D gene unclear. The CDR3 has 13 amino acids. V lost 4 bases and J 3 bases, leaving 9 bases between the germline ends. The CDR3 coding sequence is TGTGCCAGCAGTTGTGGGTTTCACTATGGCTACACCTTC. Translating it yields CASSCGFHYGYTF.

The CDR3 nucleotides read TGTGCCTGGAATGGGGGAACCGGGGAGCTGTTTTTT. Its protein is CAWNGGTGELFF. The chain is built from TRBV30 and TRBJ2-2; either TRBD1 or TRBD2 may fit D (5 bases each). V lost 4 bases and J 5 bases, leaving 8 bases between the germline ends. This CDR3 region has 12 residues. Germline CDR1 GTSNPN, CDR2 SVGIG (reference sequence).

In regard to this clonotype: A clone one base away is much larger, so this may be a read error. The rearrangement links TRBV7-4 to TRBJ2-1; D not certain. Germline CDR1 is SGHVT and CDR2 is SQSDAQ. Trimming removed 3 bases at V and 8 bases at J, with 11 bases between. The CDR3 has 13 residues. CDR3 amino acids: CASSLLSEDEQFF. DNA for the CDR3: TGTGCCAGCAGCTTGCTCTCCGAGGATGAGCAGTTCTTC. The full variable domain, with the rest looked up from reference TRBV7-4 and TRBJ2-1, is GAGVSQSPRYKVAKRGRDVALRCDSISGHVTLYWYRQTLGQGSEVLTYSQSDAQRDKSGRPSGRFSAERPERSVSTLKIQRTEQGDSAVYLCASSLLSEDEQFFGPGTRLTVL.

This chain uses TRBV4-2 with TRBJ2-3; 10 nucleotides match TRBD2. This CDR3 is built from 15 residues. The V gene end was trimmed by 3 bases and the J gene end by 6 bases; junction bases not matched to a gene: 6. Germline V gives CDR1 LGHNA, CDR2 YNFKEQ. CDR3 loop: CASSHLAGDADTQYF. CDR3 sequence (DNA): TGTGCCAGCAGCCATCTAGCGGGGGACGCGGATACGCAGTATTTT.

A remark on this clonotype: Since a much larger clone is just one base distant, this may be a read error. This chain joins TRBV7-2 and TRBJ2-3, with D perhaps assigned TRBD1 or TRBD2 (5 bases each). The CDR3 totals 14 residues. Germline V gives CDR1 SGHTA, CDR2 FQGNSA. This CDR3 is CVSSWDASTDTQYF. Written as DNA, the CDR3 is TGTGTCAGCAGCTGGGACGCTAGCACAGATACGCAGTATTTT.

This chain's CDR3 is CSVQSRPREVRRETQYF. CDR3 DNA sequence: TGCAGTGTTCAGAGTCGTCCCAGGGAGGTTCGTAGGGAGACCCAGTACTTC. J is TRBJ2-5 and V is TRBV20-1, with D perhaps matching TRBD2 (6 bases). Germline lookup yields CDR1 DFQATT and CDR2 SNEGSKA (reference sequence). Trimming pared 7 bases from V and 5 bases from J, leaving 29 bases between. The CDR3 contains 17 residues.